The 29 T cell receptor beta chains below come from one sample, sequenced in a study of T cell responses to AZD1222 COVID-19 vaccine. Data came from immunoSEQ multiplex PCR; TCRdb stores just in-frame clones and leaves some out. The data hold about 120,000 clones, with around nine tenths observed a single time. The specimen comprised peripheral blood, sampled 28 days after the second AZD1222 dose. The receptors derive from an adult who received the AZD1222 COVID-19 vaccine.

The chain carries TRBV6-4 and TRBJ2-7, with D perhaps matching TRBD1 (6 bases). With 0 bases removed from V and 4 bases from J, the gap between germline ends came to 10 bases. The length of the CDR3 is 14 residues. Germline lookup yields CDR1 MRHNA and CDR2 SNTAGT. CDR3 in amino acids: CASSDSEQGYEQYF. In nucleotides, the CDR3 is TGTGCCAGCAGTGACTCTGAACAGGGTTACGAGCAGTACTTC.

The chain carries TRBV27 and TRBJ2-1, with 7 positions matching TRBD1. V trimming: 5 bases; J trimming: 2 bases; junction bases outside the gene matches: 9. The germline V gene encodes CDR1 MNHEY and CDR2 SMNVEV (reference sequence). The CDR3 runs 16 residues. The CDR3 is CASSLQTGKPYNEQFF. CDR3 coding DNA: TGTGCCAGCAGTCTCCAGACAGGGAAACCCTACAATGAGCAGTTCTTC.

The chain is built from TRBV30 and TRBJ2-7; 7 nucleotides line up with TRBD1. Germline trimming cut 4 bases from V and 7 bases from J; bases unmatched to any gene: 10. The CDR3 extends over 13 amino acids. Germline CDR1 is GTSNPN and CDR2 is SVGIG (reference sequence). CDR3 bases: TGTGCCTGGAACAGACAGGGAACGGGGGAGCAGTACTTC. Translated, it gives CAWNRQGTGEQYF. Variable domain in full (rest from reference TRBV30 and TRBJ2-7): SQTIHQWPATLVQPVGSPLSLECTVEGTSNPNLYWYRQAAGRGLQLLFYSVGIGQISSEVPQNLSASRPQDRQFILSSKKLLLSDSGFYLCAWNRQGTGEQYFGPGTRLTVT.

This sequence joins TRBV6-6 and TRBJ1-1, with 7 bases that match TRBD1. The CDR3 covers 14 residues. The germline CDR1 and CDR2 sequences are MNHNY and SVGAGI (reference sequence). The trim removed 7 bases at V and 0 bases at J, leaving 5 bases unmatched. Here the CDR3 reads CASNPGQLNTEAFF. CDR3 coding DNA: TGTGCCAGCAACCCGGGACAGTTGAACACTGAAGCTTTCTTT.

The V and J genes are TRBV21-1 and TRBJ2-7. TRBV21-1 has pseudogene status. This CDR3 contains 16 residues. CDR3 in DNA: TGTGCCAGCAGCAATCGAGGGGGAGGACCCTCCTACGAGCAGTACTTC. This translates into CASSNRGGGPSYEQYF.

CDR3 residues: CASSQGWQSSGNTIYF. In DNA, the CDR3 is TGCGCCAGCAGCCAAGGGTGGCAAAGCTCTGGAAACACCATATATTTT. The V call is TRBV4-1, the J call TRBJ1-3, with no clear D. Trimming stripped 1 base from V and 0 bases from J, with 10 bases between. Germline V lookup: CDR1 MGHRA, CDR2 YSYEKL. There are 16 residues in the CDR3.

The chain links TRBV27 to TRBJ1-2; unclear D gene. Germline-derived CDR1 and CDR2 are MNHEY and SMNVEV (reference sequence). This CDR3 has 11 amino acids. Trimming shortened V by 5 bases and J by 7 bases, and 8 bases separated the two germline ends. CDR3 bases: TGTGCCAGCAGTCCCGGGATTGGCTACACCTTC. Translation: CASSPGIGYTF.

This clone was seen once. This specimen includes other DNA sequences encoding the same CDR3. This chain links TRBV5-4 with TRBJ1-2, with TRBD1 matching 7 bases. In germline, CDR1 is SGHNT, CDR2 YYREEE (reference sequence). This CDR3 contains 13 residues. Trimming at V came to 4 bases and at J to 2 bases, leaving 2 bases not matched to a gene. This chain's CDR3 is CASSPDRNYGYTF. CDR3 DNA: TGTGCCAGCAGCCCGGACAGGAACTATGGCTACACCTTC.

This chain links TRBV12-3 or TRBV12-4 with TRBJ2-6, with D unclear. This CDR3 spans 13 amino acids. V lost 6 bases and J 0 bases, leaving 3 bases between the germline ends. CDR3 DNA sequence: TGTGCCAGCAGGAGCTCTGGGGCCAACGTCCTGACTTTC. It codes for CASRSSGANVLTF.

The genes are TRBV28 and TRBJ1-1; D gene ambiguous. The germline V gene has CDR1 MDHEN and CDR2 SYDVKM. This CDR3 region has 14 residues. The V end was cut by 4 bases, the J end by 4 bases, with 13 bases between. The CDR3 DNA sequence: TGTGCCAGCAGTTCGACGGGAGATAGCACTGAAGCTTTCTTT. Translation: CASSSTGDSTEAFF.

The rearrangement uses TRBV28 and TRBJ1-2, with 9 bases matching TRBD1. V trimming: 2 bases; J trimming: 4 bases; junction bases outside the gene matches: 5. This CDR3 comprises 15 residues. Germline V gives CDR1 MDHEN, CDR2 SYDVKM. CDR3 region: CASSLRETGGYGYTF. The CDR3 nucleotides read TGTGCCAGCAGTTTAAGGGAGACAGGGGGCTATGGCTACACCTTC.

The V gene is TRBV18, the J gene TRBJ2-7; D is tentatively TRBD1 or TRBD2 (5 bases each). The CDR3 consists of 13 residues. V was trimmed by 6 bases and J by 6 bases, leaving 15 bases between them. CDR1 is KGHSH and CDR2 is LQKENI in the germline V gene. CDR3 residues: CASSRDREGEQYF. The CDR3 nucleotides are TGTGCCAGCTCCCGCGACAGAGAGGGCGAGCAGTACTTC.

J is TRBJ2-1 and V is TRBV20-1, with D perhaps TRBD2 (5 bases). This CDR3 has 13 amino acids. Trimming left V 3 bases short and J 7 bases short, with 13 bases between. The germline gives CDR1 DFQATT, CDR2 SNEGSKA (reference sequence). The CDR3 DNA follows: TGCAGTGCTAGTAGTCTAGCTGGGAATGAGCAGTTCTTC. It is translated as CSASSLAGNEQFF.

V and J are TRBV15 and TRBJ1-5; D is undetermined. The CDR3 sequence is 16 residues long. The V end lost 0 bases, the J end lost 1 base, and 10 bases lay between the germline ends. Germline V gives CDR1 LNHNV, CDR2 YYDKDF (reference sequence). The CDR3 region is CATSRDLSGSNQPQHF. CDR3 bases: TGTGCCACCAGCAGAGATCTCAGCGGGAGCAATCAGCCCCAGCATTTT.

The chain is built from TRBV25-1 and TRBJ2-2; no reliable D call. The CDR3 length is 14 residues. The V gene lost 5 bases and the J gene lost 2 bases, with 9 bases spanning the gap. Per the germline V gene, CDR1 is MGHDK and CDR2 is SYGVNS. The CDR3 nucleotides read TGTGCCAGCAGTTTCAGTTACAACACCGGGGAGCTGTTTTTT. Translating gives CASSFSYNTGELFF.

V is TRBV13 and J is TRBJ1-1; 8 nucleotides align to TRBD1. The germline V gene encodes CDR1 PRHDT and CDR2 FYEKMQ (reference sequence). The CDR3 is 12 residues long. The V gene end was trimmed by 9 bases and the J gene end by 4 bases; junction bases not matched to a gene: 4. CDR3 residues: CARGQACTEAFF. Written as DNA, the CDR3 is TGTGCCAGGGGACAGGCGTGCACTGAAGCTTTCTTT.

This clone was seen a single time. This chain connects TRBV27 to TRBJ2-3; TRBD2 agrees at 7 bases. This CDR3 spans 19 amino acids. With 0 bases clipped from V and 0 bases from J, the junction kept 12 bases outside the gene matches. Germline-derived CDR1 and CDR2 are MNHEY and SMNVEV (reference sequence). CDR3 protein: CASSLSRLAVTLSTDTQYF. Here the CDR3 DNA reads TGTGCCAGCAGTTTATCGCGGCTAGCGGTAACCCTAAGCACAGATACGCAGTATTTT.

The chain is built from TRBV7-9 and TRBJ2-3; 11 bases are shared with TRBD2. The V gene end was trimmed by 3 bases and the J gene end by 1 base; junction bases not matched to a gene: 3. Germline V gives CDR1 SEHNR, CDR2 FQNEAQ (reference sequence). The CDR3 totals 16 residues. The CDR3 DNA reads TGTGCCAGCAGCTTCAAACTAGCGGGGGGCACAGATACGCAGTATTTT. Its protein is CASSFKLAGGTDTQYF.

The chain recombines TRBV19 with TRBJ2-2; D is unresolved. The CDR3 covers 12 residues. Germline V lookup: CDR1 LNHDA, CDR2 SQIVND (reference sequence). Between the trimmed V and J ends, which lost 2 bases and 6 bases, there was a span of 4 bases. Here the CDR3 DNA reads TGTGCCAGTAGTATAACAGCCGGGGAGCTGTTTTTT. This gives the protein CASSITAGELFF. The whole variable domain, filled in from reference TRBV19 and TRBJ2-2, reads DGGITQSPKYLFRKEGQNVTLSCEQNLNHDAMYWYRQDPGQGLRLIYYSQIVNDFQKGDIAEGYSVSREKKESFPLTVTSAQKNPTAFYLCASSITAGELFFGEGSRLTVL.

The chain links TRBV6-5 to TRBJ1-5; a possible D gene is TRBD1 (6 bases). Germline loops: CDR1 MNHEY, CDR2 SVGAGI. Between the trimmed V and J ends, which lost 6 bases and 4 bases, there was a span of 13 bases. This CDR3 is 14 amino acids long. CDR3 DNA: TGTGCCAGCAGCCCCCGGGACATAAATCAGCCCCAGCATTTT. This translates into CASSPRDINQPQHF.

This chain joins TRBV3-1 (or the pseudogene TRBV3-2) and TRBJ2-3; 10 nucleotides match TRBD2. Germline-derived CDR1 and CDR2 are LGHDT and YNNKEL (reference sequence). The CDR3 consists of 16 residues. With 1 base clipped from V and 6 bases from J, the junction kept 7 bases outside the gene matches. CDR3 protein: CASSQVTSGWSDTQYF. CDR3 bases: TGTGCCAGCAGCCAAGTGACTAGCGGGTGGAGTGATACGCAGTATTTT.

This chain connects TRBV23-1 to TRBJ1-4; maybe TRBD1 (5 bases). TRBV23-1 is labeled an ORF, and its function is uncertain. This CDR3 has 16 amino acids. Trimming removed 1 base from V and 0 bases from J, with 9 bases in between. The CDR3 region is CASSQLGGATNEKLFF. CDR3 coding DNA: TGCGCCAGCAGTCAATTGGGGGGTGCAACTAATGAAAAACTGTTTTTT.

For the CDR3, the DNA is TGTGCCATCAGATCGGGACAGGGGAATTCACCCCTCCACTTT. Translation: CAIRSGQGNSPLHF. The chain has TRBV10-3 and TRBJ1-6, with TRBD1 identical over 10 bases. The trim removed 6 bases at V and 7 bases at J, leaving 3 bases unmatched. The CDR3 is 14 residues long. Germline assignment: CDR1 ENHRY and CDR2 SYGVKD.

This clone was counted between two and nine times. J is TRBJ2-7 and V is TRBV7-9; D may correspond to TRBD1 or TRBD2 (6 bases each). The ends were cut back, 5 bases at V and 4 bases at J, with 18 bases in the middle. The V gene's germline CDR1 is SEHNR and CDR2 FQNEAQ (reference sequence). The CDR3 totals 15 residues. This CDR3 reads CASSLTGGGIYEQYF. The CDR3 coding sequence is TGTGCCAGCAGCCTAACTGGAGGGGGGATATACGAGCAGTACTTC.

This chain links TRBV27 with TRBJ2-7, with a weak D call TRBD1 (5 bases). V was cut by 6 bases and J by 0 bases, with 27 bases left in between. The CDR3 covers 19 residues. Germline loops: CDR1 MNHEY, CDR2 SMNVEV (reference sequence). The CDR3 DNA reads TGTGCCAGCAGACCCCTCCCTCGCACAGGACCACCTTACTCCTACGAGCAGTACTTC. Protein sequence: CASRPLPRTGPPYSYEQYF.

This chain uses TRBV7-7 with TRBJ2-5, with a tentative D call TRBD1 (6 bases). V was trimmed by 5 bases and J by 2 bases, leaving 18 bases between them. The CDR3 has 16 residues. Germline V gene data show CDR1 as SSHAT and CDR2 as FNYEAQ (reference sequence). CDR3 sequence reads: CASSARPGQRQETQYF. CDR3 coding DNA: TGTGCCAGCAGCGCTCGCCCAGGACAGAGACAAGAGACCCAGTACTTC.

This chain connects TRBV27 to TRBJ2-1; 14 bases fit TRBD2. This CDR3 is built from 16 residues. Germline V CDR1 and CDR2: MNHEY, SMNVEV (reference sequence). J gave up 6 bases and V 3 bases, and 4 bases lay outside the gene matches. In DNA, the CDR3 is TGTGCCAGCAGTTTGGCCGGGACTAGCGGGGGCAATGAGCAGTTCTTC. Its translation is CASSLAGTSGGNEQFF.

The V and J genes are TRBV4-1 and TRBJ2-7; TRBD1 matches 9 bases. This CDR3 comprises 14 residues. Trimming cost V 5 bases and J 4 bases; bases outside gene matches: 6. Germline lookup yields CDR1 MGHRA and CDR2 YSYEKL. The CDR3 region has the DNA TGCGCCAGCAGCTATGGACAGGGGAGGTACGAGCAGTACTTC. Protein sequence: CASSYGQGRYEQYF.

This sequence joins TRBV28 and TRBJ2-7; the D call may be TRBD1 or TRBD2 (5 bases each). With 6 bases removed from V and 5 bases from J, the gap between germline ends came to 17 bases. The CDR3 runs 14 residues. CDR1 is MDHEN, CDR2 SYDVKM, per germline. In DNA, the CDR3 is TGTGCCAGCAGGTCTACCGGGACCAGGGACGAGCAGTACTTC. Residues: CASRSTGTRDEQYF.